This T cell receptor (beta chain) was sequenced during a study of blood T cell repertoires in COVID-19. The CDR3 covers 15 residues. Trimming took 9 bases from V and 3 from J; bases not matched to a gene: 10. This clone has only one observation. This table comes from immunoSEQ multiplex PCR, and its TCRdb copy is limited to in-frame clones, with some not included. The profile covers about 240,000 clones, with approximately 83% appearing a single time and approximately 4% taken by the ten largest. This chain links TRBV23-1 with TRBJ2-2; 7 bases agree with TRBD1. TRBV23-1 is placed among ORFs of uncertain function. The receptor was isolated from a middle-aged woman who had been exposed to COVID-19. The specimen was PBMCs or T cells enriched from blood (not recorded which). This CDR3 is CASWVGQAHTGELFF. CDR3 DNA: TGCGCCAGTTGGGTCGGACAGGCACACACCGGGGAGCTGTTTTTT.